This T cell receptor beta chain appears in the sequencing data of a study of blood T cell repertoires in COVID-19. The wider study: In each case, the material was cDNA or gDNA derived from T cells, B-cell-depleted T cells, or PBMCs.

Per the study methods: Scientists estimated how many nucleated cells there were by amplifying reference gene primers. Repertoires were generated with immunoSEQ multiplex PCR, while TCRdb's copy carries only in-frame clones and drops some. That table is the source of V, J and clone size, and D and trimming were worked out from the DNA. The data hold about 78,000 clones, with 90% observed a single time. Deletions cut 5 bases from V and 4 bases from J, with 17 bases between. The CDR3 is made up of 15 amino acids. Germline CDR1 MDHEN, CDR2 SYDVKM. The chain uses TRBV28 and TRBJ1-2; the D is unclear. The receptor was isolated from a woman aged 45-65 years in a cohort sampled during active COVID-19. The source material was peripheral blood. The CDR3 region has the DNA TGTGCCAGCAGTCCCATGGCGGAGGGCGGCTATGGCTACACCTTC. Translating gives CASSPMAEGGYGYTF.